This T cell receptor (beta chain) was sequenced for a study of T cells after yellow fever vaccination. Of note for this clonotype: The antigen is not known.

A universal primer site and UMIs were added as TCR cDNA was made by 5'RACE template switching. From the 5' RACE reads, TCRdb called clonotypes with MiXCR, one entry per CDR3 protein. The sample has over 250,000 distinct CDR3 sequences, approximately 5.2% seen once; the top ten hold less than 3.5%. General study results and limits: A small share of clonotypes appeared in both CD4 and CD8 compartments.

Germline assignment: CDR1 KGHSH and CDR2 LQKENI. V shed 5 bases and J shed 0 bases, with 15 bases lying between them. CDR3 length equals 16 residues. The J gene is TRBJ2-3, the V gene TRBV18; D might be TRBD1 (6 bases). The source was CD4+ T cells sorted from PBMCs, collected on the day of the yellow fever booster vaccination. The source of this sequence is a man aged 18-30 years who received the YFV17D yellow fever vaccine. In DNA, the CDR3 is TGTGCCAGCTCAAACAACAGGGTCCCTAGCACAGATACGCAGTATTTT. It codes for CASSNNRVPSTDTQYF.